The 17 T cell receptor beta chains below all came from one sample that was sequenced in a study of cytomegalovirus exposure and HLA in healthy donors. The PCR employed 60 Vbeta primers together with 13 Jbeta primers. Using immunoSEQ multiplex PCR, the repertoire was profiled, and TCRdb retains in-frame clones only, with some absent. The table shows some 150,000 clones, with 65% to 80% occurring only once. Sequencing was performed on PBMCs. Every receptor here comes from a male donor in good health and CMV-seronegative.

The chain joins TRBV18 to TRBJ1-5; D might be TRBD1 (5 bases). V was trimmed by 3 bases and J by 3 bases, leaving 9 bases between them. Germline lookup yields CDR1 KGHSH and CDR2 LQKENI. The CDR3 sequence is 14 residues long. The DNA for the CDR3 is TGTGCCAGCTCACCCGGCAGGGACAATCAGCCCCAGCATTTT. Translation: CASSPGRDNQPQHF.

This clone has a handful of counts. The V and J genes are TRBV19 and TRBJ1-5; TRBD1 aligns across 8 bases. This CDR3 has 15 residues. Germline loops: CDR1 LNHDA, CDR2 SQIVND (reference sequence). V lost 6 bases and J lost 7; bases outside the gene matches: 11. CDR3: CASSPRQGRNQPQHF. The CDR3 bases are TGTGCCAGTAGCCCTAGACAGGGGCGAAACCAGCCCCAGCATTTT.

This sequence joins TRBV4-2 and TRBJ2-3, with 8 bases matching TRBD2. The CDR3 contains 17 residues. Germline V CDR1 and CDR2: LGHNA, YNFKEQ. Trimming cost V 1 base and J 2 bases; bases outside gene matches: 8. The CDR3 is CASSQVSSGGSTDTQYF. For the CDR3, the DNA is TGTGCCAGCAGCCAAGTATCCAGCGGGGGATCCACAGATACGCAGTATTTT.

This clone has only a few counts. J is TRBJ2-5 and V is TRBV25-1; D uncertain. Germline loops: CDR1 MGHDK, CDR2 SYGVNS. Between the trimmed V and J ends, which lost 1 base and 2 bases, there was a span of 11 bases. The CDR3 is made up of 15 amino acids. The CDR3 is CASSELSGLQETQYF. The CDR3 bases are TGTGCCAGCAGTGAATTGTCAGGCTTACAAGAGACCCAGTACTTC.

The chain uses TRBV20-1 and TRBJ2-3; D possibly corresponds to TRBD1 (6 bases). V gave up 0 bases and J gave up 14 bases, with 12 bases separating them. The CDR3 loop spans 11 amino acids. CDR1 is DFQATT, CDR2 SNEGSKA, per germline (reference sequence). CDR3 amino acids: CSARDGGRRYF. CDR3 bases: TGCAGTGCTAGAGATGGGGGCCGTAGGTATTTT.

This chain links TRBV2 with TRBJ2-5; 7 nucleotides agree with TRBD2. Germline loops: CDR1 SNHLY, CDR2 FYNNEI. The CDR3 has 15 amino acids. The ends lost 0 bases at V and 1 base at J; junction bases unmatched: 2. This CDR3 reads CASSEAGGTQETQYF. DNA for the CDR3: TGTGCCAGCAGTGAAGCGGGGGGGACCCAAGAGACCCAGTACTTC.

In DNA form, the CDR3 reads TGTGCCAGCAGCTTAGTAGGGACAGGAGACGGCTACACCTTC. Its translation: CASSLVGTGDGYTF. V gene TRBV13 combines with J gene TRBJ1-2, with 8 bases identical to TRBD1. The V gene end was trimmed by 1 base and the J gene end by 8 bases; junction bases not matched to a gene: 6. Germline CDR1 and CDR2: PRHDT and FYEKMQ (reference sequence). This CDR3 region has 14 residues.

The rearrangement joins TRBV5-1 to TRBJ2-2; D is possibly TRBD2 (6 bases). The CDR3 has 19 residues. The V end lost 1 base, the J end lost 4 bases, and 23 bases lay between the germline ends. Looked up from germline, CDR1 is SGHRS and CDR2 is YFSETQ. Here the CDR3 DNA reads TGCGCCAGCAGCTTGTTCTTCCGATCGGGGGATCGTTTCACCGGGGAGCTGTTTTTT. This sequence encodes CASSLFFRSGDRFTGELFF.

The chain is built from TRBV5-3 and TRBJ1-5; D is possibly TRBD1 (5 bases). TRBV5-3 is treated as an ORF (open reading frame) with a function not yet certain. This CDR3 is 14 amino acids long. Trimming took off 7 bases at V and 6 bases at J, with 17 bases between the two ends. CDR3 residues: CARPGGGLGQPQHF. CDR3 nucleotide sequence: TGTGCCAGACCCGGGGGGGGGTTGGGTCAGCCCCAGCATTTT.

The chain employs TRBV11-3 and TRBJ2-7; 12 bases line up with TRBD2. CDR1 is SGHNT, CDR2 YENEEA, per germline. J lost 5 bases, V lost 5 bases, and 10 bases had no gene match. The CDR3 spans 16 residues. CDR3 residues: CASSLSSGRADHEQYF. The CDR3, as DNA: TGTGCCAGCAGCCTATCTAGCGGGAGGGCAGACCACGAGCAGTACTTC.

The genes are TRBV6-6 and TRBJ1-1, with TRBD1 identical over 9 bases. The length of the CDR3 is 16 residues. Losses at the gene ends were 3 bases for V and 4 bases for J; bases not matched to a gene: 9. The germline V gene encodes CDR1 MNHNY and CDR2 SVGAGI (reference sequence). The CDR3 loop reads CASSYFGQGSGTEAFF. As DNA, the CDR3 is TGTGCCAGCAGTTATTTCGGACAGGGGTCTGGCACTGAAGCTTTCTTT.

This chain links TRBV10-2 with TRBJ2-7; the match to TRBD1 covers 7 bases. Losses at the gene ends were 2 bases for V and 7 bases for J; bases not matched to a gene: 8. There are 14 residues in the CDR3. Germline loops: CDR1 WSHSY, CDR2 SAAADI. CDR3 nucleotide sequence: TGCGCCAGCAGTGAGAGTCCACAGGGGCGGGAGCAGTACTTC. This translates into CASSESPQGREQYF.

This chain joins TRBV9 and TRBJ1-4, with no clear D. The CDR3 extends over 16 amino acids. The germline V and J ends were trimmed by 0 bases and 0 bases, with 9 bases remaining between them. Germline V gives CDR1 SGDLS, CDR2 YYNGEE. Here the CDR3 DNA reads TGTGCCAGCAGCGTAGGAACAGCTTCAACTAATGAAAAACTGTTTTTT. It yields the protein CASSVGTASTNEKLFF.

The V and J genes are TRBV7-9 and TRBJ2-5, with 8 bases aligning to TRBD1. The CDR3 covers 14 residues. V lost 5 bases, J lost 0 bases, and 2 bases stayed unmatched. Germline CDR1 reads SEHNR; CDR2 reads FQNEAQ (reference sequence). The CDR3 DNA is TGTGCCAGCAGCCAGGACAGGGACCAAGAGACCCAGTACTTC. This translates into CASSQDRDQETQYF.

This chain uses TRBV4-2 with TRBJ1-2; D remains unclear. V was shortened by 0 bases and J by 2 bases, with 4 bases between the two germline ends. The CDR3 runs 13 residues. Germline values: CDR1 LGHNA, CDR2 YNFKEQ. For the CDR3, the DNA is TGTGCCAGCAGCCAAGACAGGAACTATGGCTACACCTTC. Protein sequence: CASSQDRNYGYTF.

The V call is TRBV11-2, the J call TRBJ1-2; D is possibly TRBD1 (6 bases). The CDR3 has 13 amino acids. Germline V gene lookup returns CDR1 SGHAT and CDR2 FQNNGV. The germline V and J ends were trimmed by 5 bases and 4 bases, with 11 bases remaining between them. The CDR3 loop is CASSGTGIYGYTF. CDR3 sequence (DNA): TGTGCCAGCAGCGGAACAGGGATCTATGGCTACACCTTC. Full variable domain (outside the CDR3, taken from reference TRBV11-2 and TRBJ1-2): EAGVAQSPRYKIIEKRQSVAFWCNPISGHATLYWYQQILGQGPKLLIQFQNNGVVDDSQLPKDRFSAERLKGVDSTLKIQPAKLEDSAVYLCASSGTGIYGYTFGSGTRLTVV.

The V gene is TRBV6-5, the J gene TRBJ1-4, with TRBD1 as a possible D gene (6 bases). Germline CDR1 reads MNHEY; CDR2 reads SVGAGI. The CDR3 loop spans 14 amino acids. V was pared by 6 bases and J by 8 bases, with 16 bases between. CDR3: CASRTTGFEEKLFF. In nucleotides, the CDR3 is TGTGCCAGCAGAACCACAGGGTTTGAGGAAAAACTGTTTTTT.